This TCR beta chain was found in a study of T-cell reconstitution after alpha-beta-depleted transplantation in children. As it was prepared, the TCRbeta library received unique molecular identifiers. TCRdb ran MiXCR on the PCR reads and lists one entry per CDR3 protein. This sample has 100,000 or so distinct CDR3 sequences; 10% to 15% occur once, and the top ten carry about 14%. Many counts were recorded for this clonotype. Germline V CDR1 and CDR2: DFQATT, SNEGSKA (reference sequence). This CDR3 comprises 12 residues. V dropped 6 bases and J dropped 7 bases, with 13 bases sitting between them. Sequenced here: PBMCs from the stem cell graft donor, sampled from the stem cell graft. The receptor comes from a human donor who donated a stem cell graft to a child with inherited bone marrow failure. V and J are TRBV20-1 and TRBJ2-1; D might be TRBD2 (7 bases). CDR3 sequence: CSAGGGGNEQFF. CDR3 DNA sequence: TGCAGTGCCGGCGGGGGCGGGAATGAGCAGTTCTTC.